These 27 T cell receptor beta chains share one sample of origin, sequenced in a study of T cell repertoires in cytomegalovirus infection. Via MiXCR, TCRdb re-called the reads, giving one row per CDR3 protein. The sample lists 200,000 to 300,000 distinct CDR3 sequences, around 8.7% occurring once. The sequencing sample was made of PBMCs. The receptors were gathered from a human donor in good health (CMV status not recorded). Some clones in this sample may be carry-over from other donors' samples.

This clonotype showed up many times. The chain recombines TRBV7-2 with TRBJ1-5, with D unresolved. This CDR3 spans 14 amino acids. The ends were cut back, 2 bases at V and 2 bases at J, with 7 bases in the middle. Germline-derived CDR1 and CDR2 are SGHTA and FQGNSA. The DNA of the CDR3 is TGTGCCAGCAGCTTATATTCGGGCAATCAGCCCCAGCATTTT. Translated: CASSLYSGNQPQHF.

Ten or more counts support this clonotype. The J gene is TRBJ2-2, the V gene TRBV7-2, with D possibly being TRBD1 or TRBD2 (5 bases each). There are 12 residues in the CDR3. Trimming removed 4 bases at V and 7 bases at J, with 7 bases between. Germline V gene lookup returns CDR1 SGHTA and CDR2 FQGNSA. The CDR3 here is CASSWDVGELFF. The CDR3 DNA follows: TGTGCCAGCAGCTGGGACGTCGGGGAGCTGTTTTTT.

This clonotype was recorded at least ten times. V gene TRBV28 combines with J gene TRBJ1-1; perhaps TRBD1 as D (5 bases). Germline V gives CDR1 MDHEN, CDR2 SYDVKM. There are 12 residues in the CDR3. V was pared by 8 bases and J by 8 bases, with 15 bases between. The CDR3 reads CASPGPQREAFF. The CDR3 DNA is TGTGCCAGCCCGGGACCCCAAAGAGAAGCTTTCTTT.

The V gene is TRBV20-1, the J gene TRBJ1-1; D gene ambiguous. This CDR3 region has 12 residues. V was pared by 3 bases and J by 2 bases, with 7 bases between. CDR1 is DFQATT, CDR2 SNEGSKA, per germline (reference sequence). CDR3 in DNA: TGCAGTGCTAGGAGGACTAACACTGAAGCTTTCTTT. Its translation: CSARRTNTEAFF.

This clonotype showed up many times. This rearrangement joins TRBV7-2 to TRBJ2-4; perhaps TRBD1 as D (5 bases). Germline CDR1 is SGHTA and CDR2 is FQGNSA. Trimming cost V 5 bases and J 2 bases, with 13 bases left between them. This CDR3 contains 15 residues. In DNA, the CDR3 is TGTGCCAGCAGCCAGCTAGGGGTTTCCAAAAACATTCAGTACTTC. Protein product: CASSQLGVSKNIQYF.

This chain uses TRBV20-1 with TRBJ2-1, with 8 positions matching TRBD2. The CDR3 has 13 residues. The junction had 3 bases not matched to a gene; V was cut back by 1 base and J by 7 bases. Germline V gives CDR1 DFQATT, CDR2 SNEGSKA (reference sequence). The CDR3 nucleotides are TGCAGTGCTAGAGTTAGCGGGGATAATGAGCAGTTCTTC. Translation: CSARVSGDNEQFF.

This clonotype was seen repeatedly, ten times or more. The chain links TRBV7-2 to TRBJ2-3; D is unclear. CDR1 and CDR2 from the germline V gene are SGHTA and FQGNSA. Trimming removed 11 bases from V and 4 bases from J, with 7 bases in between. The CDR3 length is 10 residues. Here the CDR3 reads CAGGADTQYF. The DNA of the CDR3 is TGTGCCGGTGGCGCAGATACGCAGTATTTT.

CDR3 protein: CASMPGQGRESGNTIYF. Written as DNA, the CDR3 is TGTGCCAGTATGCCGGGACAGGGGCGAGAAAGTGGAAACACCATATATTTT. The chain links TRBV19 to TRBJ1-3; TRBD1 agrees at 10 bases. This CDR3 comprises 17 residues. Germline lookup yields CDR1 LNHDA and CDR2 SQIVND (reference sequence). V gave up 7 bases and J gave up 3 bases; unmatched junction bases: 12.

Many counts were recorded for this clonotype. The chain uses TRBV7-8 and TRBJ2-7; 7 bases align to TRBD2. The CDR3 runs 15 residues. From germline, CDR1 is SGHVS and CDR2 FQNEAQ. Losses at the gene ends were 0 bases for V and 2 bases for J; bases not matched to a gene: 4. This chain's CDR3 is CASSLAEGRAYEQYF. For the CDR3, the DNA is TGTGCCAGCAGCTTAGCTGAGGGGAGGGCCTACGAGCAGTACTTC. The full variable domain, rest sourced from reference TRBV7-8 and TRBJ2-7, is GAGVSQSPRYKVAKRGQDVALRCDPISGHVSLFWYQQALGQGPEFLTYFQNEAQLDKSGLPSDRFFAERPEGSVSTLKIQRTQQEDSAVYLCASSLAEGRAYEQYFGPGTRLTVT.

The genes are TRBV28 and TRBJ1-1; maybe TRBD1 (5 bases). CDR1 and CDR2 (germline): MDHEN, SYDVKM. The CDR3 sequence is 15 residues long. V lost 11 bases and J 4 bases, leaving 23 bases between the germline ends. CDR3 protein: CAARGPHSAGTEAFF. DNA of the CDR3: TGTGCCGCGAGGGGACCCCATTCGGCGGGCACTGAAGCTTTCTTT.

This clonotype has at least ten counts. The CDR3 region has the DNA TGTGCCAGCATCGGAGGGGGGTCGAACACTGAAGCTTTCTTT. Translated: CASIGGGSNTEAFF. V is TRBV7-2 and J is TRBJ1-1; D possibly corresponds to TRBD1 (6 bases). This CDR3 region has 14 residues. Germline V lookup: CDR1 SGHTA, CDR2 FQGNSA. Trimming took off 7 bases at V and 1 base at J, with 13 bases between the two ends. Using reference TRBV7-2 and TRBJ1-1 for the parts outside the CDR3, the full variable domain is GAGVSQSPSNKVTEKGKDVELRCDPISGHTALYWYRQSLGQGLEFLIYFQGNSAPDKSGLPSDRFSAERTGGSVSTLTIQRTQQEDSAVYLCASIGGGSNTEAFFGQGTRLTVV.

This clonotype was recorded many times. The chain has TRBV7-4 and TRBJ1-1, with D possibly being TRBD1 (5 bases). Deletions cut 0 bases from V and 10 bases from J, with 15 bases between. This CDR3 is 14 amino acids long. In germline, CDR1 is SGHVT, CDR2 SQSDAQ. The CDR3 DNA reads as TGTGCCAGCAGCTTAGCCCAAGGGGCCGGGGGAGCTTTCTTT. Its protein product is CASSLAQGAGGAFF.

This clonotype was seen repeatedly, ten times or more. The rearrangement uses TRBV7-2 and TRBJ1-1; D possibly corresponds to TRBD1 (6 bases). The germline V gene has CDR1 SGHTA and CDR2 FQGNSA. V was pared by 0 bases and J by 1 base, with 27 bases between. The CDR3 has 21 amino acids. CDR3 sequence: CASSLARGQKAAKARNTEAFF. The CDR3 nucleotides are TGTGCCAGCAGCTTAGCGCGGGGGCAGAAAGCCGCCAAAGCTAGGAACACTGAAGCTTTCTTT.

This sequence joins TRBV20-1 and TRBJ1-2; 9 nucleotides align to TRBD1. The V and J ends lost 6 bases and 7 bases, in that order; junction bases with no gene match: 15. CDR3 length equals 15 residues. The germline gives CDR1 DFQATT, CDR2 SNEGSKA (reference sequence). This CDR3 is CSASDPGQGDGGYTF. The CDR3 DNA reads as TGCAGTGCCAGTGACCCGGGACAGGGTGATGGTGGCTACACCTTC.

V gene TRBV24-1 combines with J gene TRBJ2-2, with D uncertain. The V gene's germline CDR1 is KGHDR and CDR2 SFDVKD. The V end lost 5 bases, the J end lost 6 bases, and 12 bases lay between the germline ends. The length of the CDR3 is 14 residues. The CDR3 is CATSGYWQPGELFF. The CDR3 DNA sequence: TGTGCCACCAGTGGTTACTGGCAACCCGGGGAGCTGTTTTTT.

The V and J genes are TRBV6-2 or TRBV6-3 and TRBJ2-4, with 8 bases matching TRBD2. The germline CDR1 and CDR2 sequences are MNHEY and SVGEGT. The CDR3 loop spans 16 amino acids. The junction had 13 bases not matched to a gene; V was cut back by 5 bases and J by 7 bases. CDR3 loop: CASSRRGSGGENIQYF. CDR3 sequence (DNA): TGTGCCAGCAGTCGGAGGGGCAGCGGGGGCGAGAACATTCAGTACTTC.

The chain carries TRBV28 and TRBJ2-5, with 7 bases fitting TRBD2. J was trimmed by 5 bases and V by 6 bases; bases with no gene match: 6. The CDR3 has 13 amino acids. The germline V gene encodes CDR1 MDHEN and CDR2 SYDVKM. In nucleotides, the CDR3 is TGTGCCAGCAGGTTTACCGGGGGGGAGACCCAGTACTTC. This encodes CASRFTGGETQYF.

The table lists this clonotype with many counts. This rearrangement joins TRBV19 to TRBJ2-3; possible D gene TRBD2, 6 bases. CDR1 is LNHDA, CDR2 SQIVND, per germline (reference sequence). The CDR3 contains 15 residues. Trimming took 4 bases from V and 4 from J, leaving 15 bases between them. The CDR3 sequence is CASSTRSGVADTQYF. CDR3 in DNA: TGTGCCAGTAGTACCCGATCGGGAGTGGCAGATACGCAGTATTTT.

This clonotype was detected a few times. The chain links TRBV19 to TRBJ1-4; D may be TRBD1 (6 bases). The CDR3 is 14 amino acids. CDR1 is LNHDA, CDR2 SQIVND, per germline (reference sequence). V was cut by 4 bases and J by 8 bases, with 14 bases left in between. This CDR3 reads CASSSSGGEEKLFF. The CDR3 nucleotides read TGTGCCAGTAGTAGTTCCGGGGGCGAAGAAAAACTGTTTTTT.

This clonotype was detected many times. This rearrangement joins TRBV7-2 to TRBJ2-2, with 14 bases aligning to TRBD2. V was pared by 8 bases and J by 5 bases, with 7 bases of the junction left unmatched. Germline V gene sequence: CDR1 SGHTA, CDR2 FQGNSA. The CDR3 is 16 amino acids. DNA for the CDR3: TGTGCCAGCCGGGGGACTAGCGGGGGTTCTACCGGGGAGCTGTTTTTT. This sequence encodes CASRGTSGGSTGELFF. The full variable domain, its missing parts supplied by reference TRBV7-2 and TRBJ2-2, is GAGVSQSPSNKVTEKGKDVELRCDPISGHTALYWYRQSLGQGLEFLIYFQGNSAPDKSGLPSDRFSAERTGGSVSTLTIQRTQQEDSAVYLCASRGTSGGSTGELFFGEGSRLTVL.

This clonotype was counted ten times or more. The chain recombines TRBV7-9 with TRBJ1-2, with D unclear. In germline, CDR1 is SEHNR, CDR2 FQNEAQ (reference sequence). The CDR3 loop spans 13 amino acids. V gave up 0 bases and J gave up 8 bases, with 10 bases separating them. The CDR3 protein is CASSLAGHYGYTF. The CDR3 coding sequence is TGTGCCAGCAGCTTAGCAGGTCATTACGGCTACACCTTC.

The sample holds many counts of this clonotype. The V and J genes are TRBV7-2 and TRBJ1-5; D possibly corresponds to TRBD1 (6 bases). Germline V CDR1 and CDR2: SGHTA, FQGNSA. The CDR3 contains 18 residues. Trimming left V 1 base short and J 0 bases short, with 16 bases between. The chain's CDR3 is CASSLGWNRDDSNQPQHF. The CDR3 DNA reads as TGTGCCAGCAGCTTAGGCTGGAACAGGGACGATAGCAATCAGCCCCAGCATTTT.

This clonotype has just a few counts. The chain combines TRBV7-2 with TRBJ2-7; D possibly corresponds to TRBD1 (5 bases). Germline V gives CDR1 SGHTA, CDR2 FQGNSA. The CDR3 covers 15 residues. The V and J ends lost 1 base and 2 bases respectively, with 12 bases between them. The CDR3 nucleotides are TGTGCCAGCAGCTTAGAGGACATCTTAACCTACGAGCAGTACTTC. Protein sequence: CASSLEDILTYEQYF.

This clonotype was seen many times. The V gene is TRBV28, the J gene TRBJ1-4, with D possibly being TRBD1 (6 bases). From germline, CDR1 is MDHEN and CDR2 SYDVKM. CDR3 length equals 14 residues. Trimming stripped 5 bases from V and 7 bases from J, with 14 bases between. In DNA, the CDR3 is TGTGCCAGCAGTGAACAGGGTTCGGGTGAAAAACTGTTTTTT. Its translation: CASSEQGSGEKLFF. Filled out from reference TRBV28 and TRBJ1-4, the complete variable domain reads DVKVTQSSRYLVKRTGEKVFLECVQDMDHENMFWYRQDPGLGLRLIYFSYDVKMKEKGDIPEGYSVSREKKERFSLILESASTNQTSMYLCASSEQGSGEKLFFGSGTQLSVL.

This clonotype was counted at least ten times. This chain uses TRBV7-6 with TRBJ1-1; 7 nucleotides match TRBD1. Looked up from germline, CDR1 is SGHVS and CDR2 is FNYEAQ. V lost 5 bases to trimming and J lost 1 base; unmatched junction nucleotides: 7. The CDR3 spans 15 residues. CDR3 region: CASSMTGQRNTEAFF. In DNA, the CDR3 is TGTGCCAGCAGCATGACGGGACAGCGGAACACTGAAGCTTTCTTT.

This clonotype appeared many times. V usage is TRBV14 and J usage is TRBJ2-7; D remains unclear. Trimming pared 4 bases from V and 12 bases from J, leaving 16 bases between. CDR3 size: 12 residues. Germline CDR1 is SGHDN and CDR2 is FVKESK. The CDR3 protein is CASSRRHQRLYF. The CDR3, as DNA: TGTGCCAGCAGCCGCCGACATCAGAGGCTGTACTTC.

This clonotype was observed at least ten times. This chain uses TRBV7-2 with TRBJ1-1, with D possibly being TRBD1 (6 bases). The germline V gene encodes CDR1 SGHTA and CDR2 FQGNSA. The CDR3 runs to 13 residues. V was clipped by 7 bases and J by 4 bases, with 13 bases between them. The CDR3 DNA reads as TGTGCCAGCACCCCTACAGGGACCACTGAAGCTTTCTTT. Translated, it gives CASTPTGTTEAFF.